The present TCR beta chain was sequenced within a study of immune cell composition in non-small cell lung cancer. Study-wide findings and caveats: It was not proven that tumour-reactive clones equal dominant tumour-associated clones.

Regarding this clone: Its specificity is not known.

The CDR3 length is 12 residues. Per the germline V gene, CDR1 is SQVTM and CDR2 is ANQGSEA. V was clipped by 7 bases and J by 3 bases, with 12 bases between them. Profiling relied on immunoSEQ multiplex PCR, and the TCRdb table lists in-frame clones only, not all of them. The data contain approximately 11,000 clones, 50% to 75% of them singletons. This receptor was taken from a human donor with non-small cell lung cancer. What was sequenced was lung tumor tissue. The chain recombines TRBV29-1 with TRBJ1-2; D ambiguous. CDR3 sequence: CSASPGDYGYTF. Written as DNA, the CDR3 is TGCAGCGCCAGTCCCGGGGACTATGGCTACACCTTC.